This T cell receptor (beta chain) was documented in a study of control samples from healthy donors and cancer patients (dated by TCRdb to the early 2020s). From its cysteine to its phenylalanine, the CDR3 spans 15 amino acids. Of all the DNA, just the CDR3 is kept, 45 bases in frame from base 1. Trimming takes 1 base from V and 3 bases from J, and the germline ends sit 11 bases apart. From the germline V gene (reference sequence), CDR1 is LGHDT and CDR2 is YNNKEL. Remarks on this clone: Its antigen has not been determined. Base qualities are not provided; no much larger clone lies one nucleotide away.

The library was produced with the immunoSEQ multiplex PCR assay. The source is immuneACCESS, and TCRdb retained only in-frame sequences with V and J called. Part of the clones is not carried over; for the studies checked, unresolved V genes explain less than half of this, and the remainder is unexplained. The table for this sample lists 150,000 to 200,000 clones; 90% to 95% of them were counted only once. Of the sample, roughly 1.6% falls within the top ten clones. Recombination joined TRBV3-1 (or the pseudogene TRBV3-2) with TRBJ2-3; a tentative D match to TRBD2 spans 5 bases. Sequenced sample: blood. The sequence came from a man between 18 and 29 years old in good health. The CDR3 in this case is CASSQGTGLTDTQYF. The sequenced DNA: TGTGCCAGCAGCCAAGGGACGGGGTTGACAGATACGCAGTATTTT.